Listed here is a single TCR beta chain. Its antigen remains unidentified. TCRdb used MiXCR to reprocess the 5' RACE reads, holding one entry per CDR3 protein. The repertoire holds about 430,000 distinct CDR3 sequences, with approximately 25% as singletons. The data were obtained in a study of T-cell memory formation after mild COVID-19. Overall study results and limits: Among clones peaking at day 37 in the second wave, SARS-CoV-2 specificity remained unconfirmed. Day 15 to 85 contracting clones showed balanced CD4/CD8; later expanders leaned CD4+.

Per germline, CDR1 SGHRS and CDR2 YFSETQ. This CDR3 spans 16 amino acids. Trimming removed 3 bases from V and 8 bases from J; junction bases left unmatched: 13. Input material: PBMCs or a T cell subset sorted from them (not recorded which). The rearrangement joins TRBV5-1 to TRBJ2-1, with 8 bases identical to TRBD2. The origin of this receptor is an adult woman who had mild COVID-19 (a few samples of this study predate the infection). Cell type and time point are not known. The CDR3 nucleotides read TGCGCCAGCAGCTGGGCTAGCGGGTCCCCCGGGGATGAGCAGTTCTTC. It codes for CASSWASGSPGDEQFF.